A single sample gave rise to the 4 T cell receptor beta chains below, sequenced in a study of beta chain features in type 1 diabetes. Whole-study results and caveats: Patients with Type 1 diabetes showed moderately but significantly shorter TCRB CDR3s in all four CD4+ subsets.

What these receptors recognize is not known. Of the isolated RNA, all was reverse transcribed, and so the sequenced material was expressed TCRB transcripts. TCRdb keeps only in-frame clones here, not all; method: immunoSEQ multiplex PCR. The repertoire holds about 180,000 clones, with 6% to 9% as singletons. Sequenced sample: central memory CD4+ T cells from blood. These receptors all come from a man aged 18-30 years with type 1 diabetes.

The chain links TRBV11-2 to TRBJ2-1, with 9 positions matching TRBD2. Germline CDR1 and CDR2: SGHAT and FQNNGV. The J segment lost 4 bases and the V segment lost 5 bases, leaving 6 bases of the junction unmatched. The CDR3 is 15 residues long. Here the CDR3 reads CASSLSGGAYNEQFF. The CDR3 bases are TGTGCCAGCAGCCTTAGCGGGGGAGCATACAATGAGCAGTTCTTC.

This clone was counted a few times. This chain uses TRBV7-2 with TRBJ2-3, with 7 bases matching TRBD1. The V gene end was trimmed by 5 bases and the J gene end by 2 bases; junction bases not matched to a gene: 4. The CDR3 has 14 residues. CDR1 SGHTA and CDR2 FQGNSA come from the germline V gene. This CDR3 reads CASSRQGSTDTQYF. The CDR3 DNA reads TGTGCCAGCAGCCGACAGGGATCCACAGATACGCAGTATTTT.

The table lists this clone with a few counts. This chain links TRBV30 with TRBJ1-2; D unclear. The V gene's germline CDR1 is GTSNPN and CDR2 SVGIG (reference sequence). Trimming took 2 bases from V and 4 from J, leaving 8 bases between them. The CDR3 extends over 12 amino acids. The CDR3 DNA reads as TGTGCCTGGAGTCGAGTGAGCTATGGCTACACCTTC. It translates to CAWSRVSYGYTF.

At least ten counts were recorded for this clone. The chain has TRBV11-2 and TRBJ2-5, with 7 bases lining up with TRBD1. The V gene end was trimmed by 5 bases and the J gene end by 3 bases; junction bases not matched to a gene: 6. This CDR3 has 14 residues. CDR1 SGHAT and CDR2 FQNNGV come from the germline V gene. In DNA form, the CDR3 reads TGTGCCAGCAGCAGCAGGACAGGTGAAGAGACCCAGTACTTC. Protein: CASSSRTGEETQYF.